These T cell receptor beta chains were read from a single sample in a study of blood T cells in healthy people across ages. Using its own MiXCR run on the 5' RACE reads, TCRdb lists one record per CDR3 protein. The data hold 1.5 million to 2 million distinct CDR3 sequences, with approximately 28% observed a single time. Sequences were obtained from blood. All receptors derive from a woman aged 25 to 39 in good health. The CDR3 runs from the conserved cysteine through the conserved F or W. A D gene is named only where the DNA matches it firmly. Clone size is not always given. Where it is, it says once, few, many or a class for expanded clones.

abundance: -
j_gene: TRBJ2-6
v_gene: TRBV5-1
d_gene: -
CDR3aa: CASRYRSGANVLTF
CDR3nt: TGCGCCAGCCGATATCGTTCTGGGGCCAACGTCCTGACTTTC

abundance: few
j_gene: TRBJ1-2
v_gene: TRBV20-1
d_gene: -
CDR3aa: CSARVSAINYGYTF
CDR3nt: TGCAGTGCTAGAGTTTCGGCGATAAACTATGGCTACACCTTC

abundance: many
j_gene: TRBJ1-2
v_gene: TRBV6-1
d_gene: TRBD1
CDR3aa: CASSQLPGQGAKNYGYTF
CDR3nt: TGTGCCAGCAGCCAACTTCCGGGACAGGGGGCGAAAAACTATGGCTACACCTTC

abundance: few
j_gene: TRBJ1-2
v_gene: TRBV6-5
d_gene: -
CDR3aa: CASSSVKGYDYTF
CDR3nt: TGTGCCAGCAGTTCCGTAAAGGGCTATGACTACACCTTC

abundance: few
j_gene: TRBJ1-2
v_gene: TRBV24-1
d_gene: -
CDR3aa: CATSDTNLNYGYTF
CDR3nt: TGTGCCACCAGTGACACGAACCTAAACTATGGCTACACCTTC

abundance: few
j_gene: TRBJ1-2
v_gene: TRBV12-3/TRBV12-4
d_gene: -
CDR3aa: CASSLSPQGYTF
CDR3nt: TGTGCCAGCAGTTTATCCCCCCAGGGCTACACCTTC

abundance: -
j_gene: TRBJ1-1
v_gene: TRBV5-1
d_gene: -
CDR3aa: CASSSEGRPSKGAFF
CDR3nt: TGCGCCAGCAGCTCGGAGGGACGGCCGAGTAAGGGAGCTTTCTTT

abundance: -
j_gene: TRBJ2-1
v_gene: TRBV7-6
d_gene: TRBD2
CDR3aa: CASSSLAGTSGRDEQFF
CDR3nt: TGTGCCAGCAGCTCCCTAGCCGGGACTAGCGGGAGGGATGAGCAGTTCTTC

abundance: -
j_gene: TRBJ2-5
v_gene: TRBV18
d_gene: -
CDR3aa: CASSPPSGQEIQYF
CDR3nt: TGTGCCAGCTCACCACCATCAGGGCAAGAGATCCAGTACTTC

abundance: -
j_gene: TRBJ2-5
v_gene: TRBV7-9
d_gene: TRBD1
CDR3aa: CASSPRTGQGGQETQYF
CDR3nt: TGTGCCAGCAGCCCCCGTACTGGACAGGGAGGCCAAGAGACCCAGTACTTC

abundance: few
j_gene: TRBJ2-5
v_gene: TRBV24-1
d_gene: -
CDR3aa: CATSDSKQLQETQYF
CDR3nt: TGTGCCACCAGCGATTCCAAGCAGCTCCAAGAGACCCAGTACTTC

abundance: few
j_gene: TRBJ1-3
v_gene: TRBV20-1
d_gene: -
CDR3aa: CSAFGRAGGNTIYF
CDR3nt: TGCAGTGCCTTCGGACGCGCGGGAGGAAACACCATATATTTT

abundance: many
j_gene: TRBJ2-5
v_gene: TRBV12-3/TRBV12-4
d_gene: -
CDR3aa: CASSLERRETQYF
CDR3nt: TGTGCCAGCAGTTTAGAACGGAGAGAGACCCAGTACTTC

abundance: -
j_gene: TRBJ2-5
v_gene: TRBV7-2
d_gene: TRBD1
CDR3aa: CASSTQGAQGTQYF
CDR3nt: TGTGCCAGCAGCACGCAGGGGGCCCAAGGGACCCAGTACTTC

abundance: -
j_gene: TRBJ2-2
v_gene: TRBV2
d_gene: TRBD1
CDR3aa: CASSEFGTDNTGELFF
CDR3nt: TGTGCCAGCAGTGAATTTGGGACAGATAACACCGGGGAGCTGTTTTTT

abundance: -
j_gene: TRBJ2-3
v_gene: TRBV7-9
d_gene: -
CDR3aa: CASSSHSPGKRAEDTQYF
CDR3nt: TGTGCCAGCAGCTCCCACTCCCCTGGAAAGAGGGCTGAGGATACGCAGTATTTT

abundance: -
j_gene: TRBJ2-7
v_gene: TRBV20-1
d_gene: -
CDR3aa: CSARLQGGDEQYF
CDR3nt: TGCAGTGCTAGGTTACAGGGAGGGGACGAGCAGTACTTC

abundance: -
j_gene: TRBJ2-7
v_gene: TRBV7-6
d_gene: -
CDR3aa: CASSMLAGNEQYF
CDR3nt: TGTGCCAGCAGCATGCTCGCGGGGAACGAGCAGTACTTC

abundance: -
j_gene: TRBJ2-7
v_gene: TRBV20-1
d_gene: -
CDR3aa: CSARERRGRAYEQYF
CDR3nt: TGCAGTGCTAGAGAGAGGAGGGGTCGAGCCTACGAGCAGTACTTC

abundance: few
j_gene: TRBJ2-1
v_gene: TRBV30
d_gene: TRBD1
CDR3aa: CAWSVEGTDNEQFF
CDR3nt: TGTGCCTGGAGTGTAGAGGGGACAGACAATGAGCAGTTCTTC

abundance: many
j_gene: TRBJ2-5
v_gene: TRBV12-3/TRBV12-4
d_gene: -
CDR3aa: CASSLGTVGGAETQYF
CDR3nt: TGTGCCAGCAGTTTGGGAACGGTGGGCGGGGCGGAGACCCAGTACTTC

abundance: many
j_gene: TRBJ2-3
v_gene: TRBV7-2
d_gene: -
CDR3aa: CASSHAPDTQYF
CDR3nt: TGTGCCAGCAGCCATGCCCCAGATACGCAGTATTTT

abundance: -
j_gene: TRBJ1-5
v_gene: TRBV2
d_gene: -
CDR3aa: CASSDRRQQARNQPQHF
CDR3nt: TGTGCCAGCAGTGATCGTCGTCAGCAGGCGCGCAATCAGCCCCAGCATTTT

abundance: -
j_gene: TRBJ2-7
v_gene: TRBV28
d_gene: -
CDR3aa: CATKGSGPRYEQYF
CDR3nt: TGTGCCACAAAGGGATCGGGGCCGCGCTACGAGCAGTACTTC

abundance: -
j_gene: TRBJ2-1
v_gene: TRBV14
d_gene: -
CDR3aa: CASSPRLVAIGEQFF
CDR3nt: TGTGCCAGCAGCCCCCGACTAGTAGCAATCGGTGAGCAGTTCTTC

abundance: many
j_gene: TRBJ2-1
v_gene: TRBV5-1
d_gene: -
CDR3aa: CASSLTGLYNEQFF
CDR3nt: TGCGCCAGCAGCTTAACAGGGCTCTACAATGAGCAGTTCTTC

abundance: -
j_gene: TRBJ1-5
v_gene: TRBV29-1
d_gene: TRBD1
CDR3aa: CSVGQGSNQPQHF
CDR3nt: TGCAGCGTGGGACAGGGCAGCAATCAGCCCCAGCATTTT

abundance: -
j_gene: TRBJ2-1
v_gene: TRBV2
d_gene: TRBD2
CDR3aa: CASSASGGASGDEQFF
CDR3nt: TGTGCCAGCAGTGCAAGCGGGGGGGCTTCGGGCGATGAGCAGTTCTTC

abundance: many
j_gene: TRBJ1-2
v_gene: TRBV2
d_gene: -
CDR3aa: CASSGPGIGYTF
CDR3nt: TGTGCCAGCAGTGGGCCGGGGATCGGCTACACCTTC

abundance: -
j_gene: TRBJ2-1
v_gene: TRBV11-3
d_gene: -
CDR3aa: CASSFSPYGGYNEQFF
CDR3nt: TGTGCCAGCAGCTTTAGCCCCTACGGGGGTTACAATGAGCAGTTCTTC

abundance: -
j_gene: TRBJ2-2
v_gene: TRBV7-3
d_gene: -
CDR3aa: CASSLNPPGELFF
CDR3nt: TGTGCCAGCAGCTTAAACCCGCCCGGGGAGCTGTTTTTT

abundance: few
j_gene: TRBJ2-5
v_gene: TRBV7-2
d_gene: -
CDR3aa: CASSPMDYQETQYF
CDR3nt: TGTGCCAGCAGCCCTATGGACTACCAAGAGACCCAGTACTTC

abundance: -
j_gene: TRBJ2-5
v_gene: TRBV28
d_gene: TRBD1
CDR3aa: CASRAPGQGAWEQYF
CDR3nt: TGTGCCAGCAGGGCACCGGGACAGGGGGCATGGGAGCAGTACTTC

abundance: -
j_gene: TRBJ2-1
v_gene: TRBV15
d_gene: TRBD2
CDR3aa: CAASREGSGGYNGQFF
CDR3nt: TGTGCCGCCAGCCGGGAGGGTAGCGGGGGCTACAATGGGCAGTTCTTC

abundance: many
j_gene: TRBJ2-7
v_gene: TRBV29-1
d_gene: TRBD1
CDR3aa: CSAGVGQGIGEQYF
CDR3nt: TGCAGCGCGGGTGTTGGACAGGGGATAGGCGAGCAGTACTTC

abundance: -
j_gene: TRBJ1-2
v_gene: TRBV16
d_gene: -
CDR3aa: CASSQEASPNYGYTF
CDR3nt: TGCGCCAGCAGCCAAGAGGCCAGCCCTAACTATGGCTACACCTTC

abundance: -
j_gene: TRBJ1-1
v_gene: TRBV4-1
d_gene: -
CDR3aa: CASSPQRTANTEAFF
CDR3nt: TGCGCCAGCAGCCCGCAGAGGACAGCCAACACTGAAGCTTTCTTT

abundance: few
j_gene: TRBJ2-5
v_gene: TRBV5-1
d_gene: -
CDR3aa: CAGSLGQSQETQYF
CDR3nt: TGCGCCGGCAGCTTGGGCCAGTCCCAAGAGACCCAGTACTTC

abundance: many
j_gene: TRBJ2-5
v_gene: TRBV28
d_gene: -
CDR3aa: CASSPGPGQETQYF
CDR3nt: TGTGCCAGCAGTCCAGGGCCAGGCCAAGAGACCCAGTACTTC

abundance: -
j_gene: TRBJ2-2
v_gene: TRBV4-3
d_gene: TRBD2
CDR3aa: CASSQGGLAGDTGELFF
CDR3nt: TGCGCCAGCAGCCAAGGGGGACTAGCGGGGGACACCGGGGAGCTGTTTTTT

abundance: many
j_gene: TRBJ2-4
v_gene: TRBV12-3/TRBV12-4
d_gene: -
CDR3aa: CASSQTDIQYF
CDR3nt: TGTGCCAGCAGCCAGACAGACATTCAGTACTTC

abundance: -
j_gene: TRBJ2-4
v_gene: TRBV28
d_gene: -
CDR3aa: CANSSVKNIQYF
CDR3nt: TGTGCCAACAGTTCGGTCAAAAACATTCAGTACTTC

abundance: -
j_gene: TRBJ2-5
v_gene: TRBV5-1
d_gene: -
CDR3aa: CASSLISGRYEETQDF
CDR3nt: TGCGCCAGCAGCTTAATTTCGGGGAGGTACGAAGAGACCCAGGACTTC

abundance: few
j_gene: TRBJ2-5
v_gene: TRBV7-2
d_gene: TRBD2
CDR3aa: CASSPSGLAGVETQYF
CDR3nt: TGTGCCAGCAGTCCCAGCGGGCTAGCGGGAGTGGAGACCCAGTACTTC

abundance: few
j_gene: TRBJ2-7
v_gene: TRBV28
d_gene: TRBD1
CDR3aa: CASRGGQGGLYEQYF
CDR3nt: TGTGCCAGCAGGGGGGGACAGGGCGGATTGTACGAGCAGTACTTC